These 6 T cell receptor beta chains share one sample of origin, sequenced in a study of T cell changes during pregnancy in multiple sclerosis. Only in-frame clones appear in the TCRdb table, and some are missing; sequencing was by immunoSEQ multiplex PCR. The repertoire consists of fewer than 50,000 clones, with 85% to 90% occurring once and the leading ten covering about 7%. The input for sequencing was CD8+ T cells from peripheral blood mononuclear cells, taken in the third trimester of pregnancy. The receptor set was obtained from a female donor with multiple sclerosis, enrolled in a pregnancy study.

The chain recombines TRBV10-3 with TRBJ1-2; 9 bases agree with TRBD1. Per the germline V gene, CDR1 is ENHRY and CDR2 is SYGVKD. Germline trimming cut 4 bases from V and 4 bases from J; bases unmatched to any gene: 10. The CDR3 runs to 16 residues. The CDR3 spells CAISVEQGALVYGYTF. The CDR3 coding sequence is TGTGCCATCAGTGTAGAACAGGGGGCGCTTGTCTATGGCTACACCTTC.

This sequence joins TRBV4-1 and TRBJ1-2; weak D call: TRBD1 (5 bases). The CDR3 is 16 amino acids. The V and J ends lost 0 bases and 4 bases respectively, with 15 bases between them. Per the germline V gene, CDR1 is MGHRA and CDR2 is YSYEKL. The CDR3 is CASSQDRAGYSYGYTF. CDR3 DNA: TGCGCCAGCAGCCAAGATAGGGCAGGGTACAGCTATGGCTACACCTTC.

V and J are TRBV11-3 and TRBJ2-2, with TRBD1 as a possible D gene (7 bases). Germline V gene data show CDR1 as SGHNT and CDR2 as YENEEA. The CDR3 is 15 amino acids. Trimming removed 6 bases from V and 5 bases from J, with 16 bases in between. The CDR3 coding sequence is TGTGCCAGCAGTCTCCGCAGGGGGGAGACCGGGGAGCTGTTTTTT. This gives the protein CASSLRRGETGELFF.

This clone was observed a single time. This chain joins TRBV4-1 and TRBJ2-1, with a weak D call TRBD2 (5 bases). The CDR3 covers 17 residues. V was clipped by 1 base and J by 8 bases, with 21 bases between them. Germline CDR1 and CDR2: MGHRA and YSYEKL. CDR3 residues: CASSQVPEGTLRDEQFF. CDR3 DNA sequence: TGCGCCAGCAGCCAAGTCCCCGAGGGTACCTTAAGGGATGAGCAGTTCTTC.

This sequence joins TRBV25-1 and TRBJ1-1; 8 bases agree with TRBD1. Trimming cost V 5 bases and J 1 base; bases outside gene matches: 15. This CDR3 spans 18 amino acids. Germline V gene data show CDR1 as MGHDK and CDR2 as SYGVNS. CDR3 protein: CASSSPFPGQAPNTEAFF. CDR3 bases: TGTGCCAGCAGTTCTCCATTCCCGGGACAGGCGCCGAACACTGAAGCTTTCTTT.

The chain is built from TRBV28 and TRBJ1-4; D not resolved. Trimming took 3 bases from V and 6 from J, leaving 8 bases between them. The germline V gene encodes CDR1 MDHEN and CDR2 SYDVKM. The CDR3 sequence is 13 residues long. Here the CDR3 reads CASSFFAYEKLFF. The CDR3 DNA sequence: TGTGCCAGCAGTTTTTTCGCGTATGAAAAACTGTTTTTT.